The present T cell receptor beta chain was sequenced within a study of T cells in localized non-small cell lung cancer. Notes on the study in general: Longer overall survival accompanied higher blood T cell density.

Note on this clone: Antigen: not known.

Method: immunoSEQ multiplex PCR; TCRdb's copy keeps in-frame clones and lacks some. The table has fewer than 35,000 clones, roughly nine tenths seen once; the top ten hold about 6%. Looked up from germline, CDR1 is KGHSH and CDR2 is LQKENI. V lost 4 bases and J lost 11, with 17 bases in between. The CDR3 has 13 amino acids. The sequencing here drew on PBMCs, taken before any cancer treatment. The source is a man between 40 and 75 years old with stage II lung adenocarcinoma. V and J are TRBV18 and TRBJ1-1; TRBD1 might be the D (5 bases). For the CDR3, the DNA is TGTGCCAGCTCACTCAGACCCCTCGAGGGGGCTTTCTTT. It is translated as CASSLRPLEGAFF.